Below, 6 T cell receptor beta chains from the same sample are listed, as sequenced in a study of T cells after yellow fever vaccination. TCRdb redid the calling of the 5' RACE reads with MiXCR, one entry per CDR3 protein. In the table there are 350,000 to 450,000 distinct CDR3 sequences, roughly 6.2% of which are singletons. The source material was PBMCs, sampled 5 days after the yellow fever booster vaccination. The receptors stem from a man younger than 45 who received the YFV17D yellow fever vaccine.

The chain links TRBV18 to TRBJ2-3; unclear D gene. The CDR3 spans 13 residues. Germline loops: CDR1 KGHSH, CDR2 LQKENI. Trimming pared 3 bases from V and 3 bases from J, leaving 7 bases between. The CDR3 protein is CASSPTRTDTQYF. CDR3 in DNA: TGTGCCAGCTCACCGACGCGGACAGATACGCAGTATTTT.

This clonotype occurred a few times. The CDR3 loop is CASRTGRRTDTQYF. In nucleotides, the CDR3 is TGTGCCAGCAGAACGGGGCGACGCACAGATACGCAGTATTTT. V and J are TRBV25-1 and TRBJ2-3; D may match TRBD1 or TRBD2 (5 bases each). Trimming stripped 6 bases from V and 1 base from J, with 11 bases between. The CDR3 is made up of 14 amino acids. Looked up from germline, CDR1 is MGHDK and CDR2 is SYGVNS.

This clonotype has just a few counts. This sequence joins TRBV7-2 and TRBJ1-2; 7 bases agree with TRBD1. This CDR3 region has 12 residues. Trimming at V came to 8 bases and at J to 3 bases, leaving 3 bases not matched to a gene. Germline loops: CDR1 SGHTA, CDR2 FQGNSA. In DNA form, the CDR3 reads TGTGCCAGCGGGGGACAGTACTATGGCTACACCTTC. This sequence encodes CASGGQYYGYTF.

This clonotype appeared many times. The CDR3 region is CAISEAPGDTGELFF. CDR3 DNA: TGTGCCATCAGTGAGGCTCCCGGAGACACCGGGGAGCTGTTTTTT. The chain links TRBV10-3 to TRBJ2-2; no reliable D call. Germline V gives CDR1 ENHRY, CDR2 SYGVKD. The CDR3 extends over 15 amino acids. V was pared by 2 bases and J by 3 bases, with 10 bases between.

Ten or more counts support this clonotype. This sequence joins TRBV7-9 and TRBJ1-1, with D unresolved. The CDR3 covers 13 residues. Per the germline V gene, CDR1 is SEHNR and CDR2 is FQNEAQ (reference sequence). Deletions cut 5 bases from V and 5 bases from J, with 12 bases between. CDR3 in amino acids: CASSRTGDTEAFF. The CDR3 DNA is TGTGCCAGCAGCCGGACGGGAGATACTGAAGCTTTCTTT.

This clonotype was detected only a few times. CDR3: CASSQDGTLRGATDTQYF. As DNA, the CDR3 is TGTGCCAGCAGCCAAGATGGGACCTTAAGGGGGGCGACAGATACGCAGTATTTT. The chain employs TRBV3-1 and TRBJ2-3, with D perhaps TRBD1 or TRBD2 (6 bases each). Per the germline V gene, CDR1 is LGHDT and CDR2 is YNNKEL (reference sequence). This CDR3 comprises 18 residues. Trimming shortened V by 0 bases and J by 3 bases, and 19 bases separated the two germline ends.